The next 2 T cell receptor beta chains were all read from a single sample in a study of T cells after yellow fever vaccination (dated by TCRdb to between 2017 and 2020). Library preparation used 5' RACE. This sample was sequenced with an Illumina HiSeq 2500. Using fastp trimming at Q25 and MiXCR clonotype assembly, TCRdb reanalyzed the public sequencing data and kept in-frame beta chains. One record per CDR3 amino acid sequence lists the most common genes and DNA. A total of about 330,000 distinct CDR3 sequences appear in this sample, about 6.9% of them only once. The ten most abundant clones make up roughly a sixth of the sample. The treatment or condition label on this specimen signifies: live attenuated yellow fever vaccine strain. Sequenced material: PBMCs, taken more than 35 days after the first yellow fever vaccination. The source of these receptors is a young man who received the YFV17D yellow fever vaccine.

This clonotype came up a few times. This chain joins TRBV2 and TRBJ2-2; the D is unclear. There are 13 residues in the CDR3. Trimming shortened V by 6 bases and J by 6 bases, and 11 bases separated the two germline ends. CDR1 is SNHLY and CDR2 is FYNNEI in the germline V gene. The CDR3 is CASRGVGAGELFF. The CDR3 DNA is TGTGCCAGCAGGGGTGTAGGAGCCGGGGAGCTGTTTTTT. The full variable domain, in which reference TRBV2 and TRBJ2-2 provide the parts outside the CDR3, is EPEVTQTPSHQVTQMGQEVILRCVPISNHLYFYWYRQILGQKVEFLVSFYNNEISEKSEIFDDQFSVERPDGSNFTLKIRSTKLEDSAMYFCASRGVGAGELFFGEGSRLTVL.

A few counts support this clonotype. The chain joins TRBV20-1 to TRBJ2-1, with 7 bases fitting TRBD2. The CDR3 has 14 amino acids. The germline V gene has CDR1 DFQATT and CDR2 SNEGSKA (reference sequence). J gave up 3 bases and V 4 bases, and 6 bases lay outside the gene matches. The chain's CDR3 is CSATRGVIYNEQFF. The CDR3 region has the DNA TGCAGTGCTACCCGGGGGGTAATCTACAATGAGCAGTTCTTC.